A single T cell receptor beta chain is shown here with its context. Original methodology: Amplification from reference gene primers served as the basis for estimated nucleated cell counts. Clones were sequenced by immunoSEQ multiplex PCR, and TCRdb holds only the in-frame ones, with some missing. V and J calls and clone size come straight from that table; D and trimming were deduced from the DNA. This table has roughly 47,000 clones, 70% to 90% appearing once. These data originate in a study of blood T cell repertoires in COVID-19. Study details: Sites across the United States, Italy and Spain contributed samples from acute and convalescent COVID-19. Sources were T cells, B-cell-depleted T cells, or PBMCs; the material itself was cDNA or gDNA.

From germline, CDR1 is KGHSH and CDR2 LQKENI. V shed 3 bases and J shed 5 bases, with 14 bases lying between them. The CDR3 totals 15 residues. In Seattle, patients joined the study during active infection and were tracked longitudinally. Sequences were obtained from peripheral blood. The chain recombines TRBV18 with TRBJ2-1; possible D gene TRBD1, 5 bases. The source is a woman at least 80 years old with COVID-19, enrolled during active disease. The CDR3 coding sequence is TGTGCCAGCTCACCTTCCTCTGGGGCCAACAATGAGCAGTTCTTC. Translation gives CASSPSSGANNEQFF. Complete variable domain (other parts from reference TRBV18 and TRBJ2-1): NAGVMQNPRHLVRRRGQEARLRCSPMKGHSHVYWYRQLPEEGLKFMVYLQKENIIDESGMPKERFSAEFPKEGPSILRIQQVVRGDSAAYFCASSPSSGANNEQFFGPGTRLTVL.